Presented here are 17 T cell receptor beta chains from one specimen sequenced in a study of blood T cell repertoires in COVID-19. Generated by immunoSEQ multiplex PCR, the TCRdb table keeps only in-frame clones and is missing some. The sample carries about 83,000 clones, approximately 86% recorded once. Sequenced input: peripheral blood. Receptor source: a woman aged 45 to 65 with active or convalescent COVID-19.

Within the sample, this clone is medium-sized. The genes are TRBV3-1 (or the pseudogene TRBV3-2) and TRBJ2-5; D uncertain. This CDR3 is 15 amino acids long. Germline lookup yields CDR1 LGHDT and CDR2 YNNKEL (reference sequence). With 4 bases removed from V and 5 bases from J, the gap between germline ends came to 17 bases. The CDR3 here is CASSPRTKSSETQYF. The DNA for the CDR3 is TGTGCCAGCAGCCCAAGAACCAAAAGCTCTGAGACCCAGTACTTC.

V and J are TRBV10-3 and TRBJ1-2, with D possibly being TRBD1 (6 bases). The V gene lost 10 bases and the J gene lost 9 bases, with 18 bases spanning the gap. The CDR3 has 12 residues. From germline, CDR1 is ENHRY and CDR2 SYGVKD. CDR3 sequence (DNA): TGTGCCACCGACCCAAACACAGGGAGCTACACCTTC. This encodes CATDPNTGSYTF.

The gene calls are TRBV6-2 or TRBV6-3 and TRBJ2-7; 8 bases match TRBD2. Germline V CDR1 and CDR2: MNHEY, SVGEGT. The CDR3 runs 15 residues. V lost 6 bases and J lost 3; bases outside the gene matches: 10. CDR3 sequence reads: CASSPGGAGLYEQYF. The DNA for the CDR3 is TGTGCCAGCAGCCCGGGGGGGGCCGGCCTCTACGAGCAGTACTTC.

The chain links TRBV11-2 to TRBJ2-7; 9 bases map to TRBD1. Germline CDR1 and CDR2: SGHAT and FQNNGV. V trimming: 2 bases; J trimming: 3 bases; junction bases outside the gene matches: 2. The CDR3 is 14 residues long. The CDR3, as DNA: TGTGCCAGCAGCTTAAACAGGGGGCTCTACGAGCAGTACTTC. Its translation is CASSLNRGLYEQYF.

The chain uses TRBV7-2 and TRBJ1-2, with TRBD1 as a possible D gene (5 bases). The germline V and J ends were trimmed by 6 bases and 6 bases, with 14 bases remaining between them. Germline CDR1 and CDR2: SGHTA and FQGNSA. This CDR3 spans 13 amino acids. The CDR3 DNA sequence: TGTGCCAGCAGTCGGAAGGGGAGGGATGGCTACACCTTC. Its protein product is CASSRKGRDGYTF.

This clone was seen only a few times. The V gene is TRBV11-2, the J gene TRBJ2-7, with D possibly TRBD1 on 5 matching bases. The CDR3 has 14 residues. V lost 1 base and J 0 bases, leaving 7 bases between the germline ends. The germline V gene has CDR1 SGHAT and CDR2 FQNNGV. CDR3 nucleotides: TGTGCCAGCAGCTTAGGCAGGGTCTCCTACGAGCAGTACTTC. Encoded protein: CASSLGRVSYEQYF.

The chain recombines TRBV12-3 or TRBV12-4 with TRBJ2-2; 7 bases line up with TRBD1. This CDR3 contains 13 residues. V shed 4 bases, J shed 7 bases, and the junction held 3 bases outside the gene matches. CDR3 nucleotide sequence: TGTGCCAGCAGTTCCCGACAGGGCGGGGAGCTGTTTTTT. It translates to CASSSRQGGELFF.

The rearrangement uses TRBV9 and TRBJ2-1; 16 positions match TRBD2. The CDR3 runs to 16 residues. Germline V gene data show CDR1 as SGDLS and CDR2 as YYNGEE. Trimming removed 4 bases from V and 7 bases from J; junction bases left unmatched: 5. The CDR3: CASSPPGLAGGNEQFF. CDR3 bases: TGTGCCAGCAGCCCCCCGGGACTAGCGGGGGGGAATGAGCAGTTCTTC.

This chain joins TRBV23-1 and TRBJ1-3; D gene uncertain. TRBV23-1 is an ORF, with its function uncertain. The ends were cut back, 0 bases at V and 0 bases at J, with 12 bases in the middle. The CDR3 covers 17 residues. CDR3 residues: CASSQSMQVYSGNTIYF. DNA for the CDR3: TGCGCCAGCAGTCAATCTATGCAGGTTTACTCTGGAAACACCATATATTTT.

This sequence joins TRBV2 and TRBJ1-5; TRBD1 agrees at 8 bases. CDR3 size: 16 residues. With 7 bases clipped from V and 2 bases from J, the junction kept 10 bases outside the gene matches. The germline V gene encodes CDR1 SNHLY and CDR2 FYNNEI. CDR3 residues: CASMAGGTHGNQPQHF. The CDR3 DNA sequence: TGTGCCAGCATGGCAGGGGGCACCCACGGCAATCAGCCCCAGCATTTT.

The V gene is TRBV3-1 (or the pseudogene TRBV3-2), the J gene TRBJ1-2; 7 nucleotides agree with TRBD1. With 4 bases clipped from V and 6 bases from J, the junction kept 14 bases outside the gene matches. From germline, CDR1 is LGHDT and CDR2 YNNKEL (reference sequence). The CDR3 runs 16 residues. CDR3 sequence: CASSRTPGTVMHGYTF. The CDR3 nucleotides are TGTGCCAGCAGCCGTACTCCCGGGACAGTAATGCATGGCTACACCTTC.

J is TRBJ1-1 and V is TRBV5-1; D not resolved. This CDR3 comprises 13 residues. Trimming removed 0 bases from V and 0 bases from J, with 3 bases in between. CDR1 and CDR2 (germline): SGHRS, YFSETQ. DNA for the CDR3: TGCGCCAGCAGCTTGGGAGTGAACACTGAAGCTTTCTTT. Translated, it gives CASSLGVNTEAFF.

The J gene is TRBJ1-3, the V gene TRBV5-6, with unresolved D. Trimming took 5 bases from V and 0 from J, leaving 12 bases between them. This CDR3 spans 15 amino acids. CDR1 and CDR2 (germline): SGHDT, YYEEEE. CDR3 residues: CASSPGRGSGNTIYF. The CDR3 region has the DNA TGTGCCAGCAGTCCCGGGCGGGGCTCTGGAAACACCATATATTTT.

The J gene is TRBJ1-3, the V gene TRBV19, with D unresolved. The germline V gene has CDR1 LNHDA and CDR2 SQIVND (reference sequence). The germline V and J ends were trimmed by 11 bases and 1 base, with 6 bases remaining between them. The CDR3 extends over 11 amino acids. Here the CDR3 DNA reads TGTGCCGGGAGTTCTGGAAACACCATATATTTT. It codes for CAGSSGNTIYF.

The chain carries TRBV9 and TRBJ1-2, with D maybe TRBD1 (5 bases). Germline V lookup: CDR1 SGDLS, CDR2 YYNGEE. Trimming cost V 4 bases and J 5 bases, with 9 bases left between them. This CDR3 is 12 amino acids long. The chain's CDR3 is CASSLQGYGYTF. As DNA, the CDR3 is TGTGCCAGCAGCCTTCAGGGATATGGCTACACCTTC.

This clone was recorded only once. This rearrangement joins TRBV24-1 to TRBJ2-1, with TRBD1 matching 9 bases. Germline V gene lookup returns CDR1 KGHDR and CDR2 SFDVKD. V shed 4 bases and J 0 bases; nucleotides not matched to a gene: 0. This CDR3 region has 15 residues. The CDR3 nucleotides read TGTGCCACCAGTGAGACAGGGGGCTCCTACAATGAGCAGTTCTTC. It translates to CATSETGGSYNEQFF.

The chain has TRBV9 and TRBJ1-1; TRBD1 matches 8 bases. The CDR3 has 14 amino acids. With V trimmed by 3 bases and J by 1 base, 2 bases remained unmatched. The V gene's germline CDR1 is SGDLS and CDR2 YYNGEE. The CDR3 sequence is CASSAGQGNTEAFF. The CDR3 nucleotides read TGTGCCAGCAGCGCAGGACAGGGGAACACTGAAGCTTTCTTT.